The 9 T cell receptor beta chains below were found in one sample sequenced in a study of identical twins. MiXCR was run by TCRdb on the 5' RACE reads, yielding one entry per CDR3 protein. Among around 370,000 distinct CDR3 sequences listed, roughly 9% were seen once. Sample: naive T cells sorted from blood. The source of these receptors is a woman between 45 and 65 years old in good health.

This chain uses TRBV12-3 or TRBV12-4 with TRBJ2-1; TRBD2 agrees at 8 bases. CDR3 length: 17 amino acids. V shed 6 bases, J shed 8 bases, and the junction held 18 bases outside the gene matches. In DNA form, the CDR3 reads TGTGCCAGCAGCCCCGGGACTAGAAAAATTCCTAGGGATGAGCAGTTCTTC. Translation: CASSPGTRKIPRDEQFF.

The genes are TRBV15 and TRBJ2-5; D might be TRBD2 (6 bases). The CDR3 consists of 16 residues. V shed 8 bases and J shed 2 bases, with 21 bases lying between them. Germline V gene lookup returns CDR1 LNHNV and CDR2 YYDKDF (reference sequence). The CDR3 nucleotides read TGTGCCACCCGGGACCTTGGGGGGTCTAGTCAAGAGACCCAGTACTTC. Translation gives CATRDLGGSSQETQYF. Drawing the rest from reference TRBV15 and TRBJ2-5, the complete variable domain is DAMVIQNPRYQVTQFGKPVTLSCSQTLNHNVMYWYQQKSSQAPKLLFHYYDKDFNNEADTPDNFQSRRPNTSFCFLDIRSPGLGDTAMYLCATRDLGGSSQETQYFGPGTRLLVL.

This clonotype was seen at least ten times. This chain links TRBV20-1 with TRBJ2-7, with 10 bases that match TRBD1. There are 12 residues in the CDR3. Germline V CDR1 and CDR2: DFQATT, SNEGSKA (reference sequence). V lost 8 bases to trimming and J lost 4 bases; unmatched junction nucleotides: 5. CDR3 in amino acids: CSCQGQGYEQYF. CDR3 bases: TGCAGTTGCCAGGGACAGGGGTACGAGCAGTACTTC.

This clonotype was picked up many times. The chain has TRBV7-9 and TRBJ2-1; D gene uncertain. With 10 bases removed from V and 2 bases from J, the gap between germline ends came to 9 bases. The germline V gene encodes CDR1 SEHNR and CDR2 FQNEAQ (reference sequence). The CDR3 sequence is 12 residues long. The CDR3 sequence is CANGQTYNEQFF. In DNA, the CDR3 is TGTGCCAACGGTCAAACCTACAATGAGCAGTTCTTC.

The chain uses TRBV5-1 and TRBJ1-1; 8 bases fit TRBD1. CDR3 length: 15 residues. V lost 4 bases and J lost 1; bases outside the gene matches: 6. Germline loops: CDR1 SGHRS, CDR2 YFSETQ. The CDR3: CASSQSTGANTEAFF. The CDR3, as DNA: TGCGCCAGCAGCCAATCGACAGGGGCGAACACTGAAGCTTTCTTT.

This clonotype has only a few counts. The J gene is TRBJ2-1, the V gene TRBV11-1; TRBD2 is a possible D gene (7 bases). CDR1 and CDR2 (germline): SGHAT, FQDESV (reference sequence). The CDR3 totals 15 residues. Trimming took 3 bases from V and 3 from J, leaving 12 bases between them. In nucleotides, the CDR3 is TGTGCCAGCAGCTTTGGGGGGGGCAACTACAATGAGCAGTTCTTC. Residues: CASSFGGGNYNEQFF.

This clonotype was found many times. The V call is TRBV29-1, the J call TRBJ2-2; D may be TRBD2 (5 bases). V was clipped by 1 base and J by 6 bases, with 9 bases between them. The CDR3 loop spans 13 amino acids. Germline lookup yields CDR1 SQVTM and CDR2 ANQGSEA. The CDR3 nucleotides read TGCAGCGTTGAAGGGCGGGCCCCCGGGGAGCTGTTTTTT. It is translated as CSVEGRAPGELFF.

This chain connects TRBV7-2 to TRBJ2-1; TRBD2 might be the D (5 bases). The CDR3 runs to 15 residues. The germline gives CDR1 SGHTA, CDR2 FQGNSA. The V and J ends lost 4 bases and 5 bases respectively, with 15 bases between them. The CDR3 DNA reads TGTGCCAGCAGCTCTATACTGCGGGTTAACAATGAGCAGTTCTTC. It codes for CASSSILRVNNEQFF.

The CDR3 region is CASSQGSRQEQYV. CDR3 coding DNA: TGTGCCAGCAGCCAAGGAAGCCGACAGGAGCAGTACGTC. The chain carries TRBV14 and TRBJ2-7, with D perhaps TRBD1 (5 bases). The CDR3 covers 13 residues. V lost 1 base and J 7 bases, leaving 11 bases between the germline ends. From germline, CDR1 is SGHDN and CDR2 FVKESK.